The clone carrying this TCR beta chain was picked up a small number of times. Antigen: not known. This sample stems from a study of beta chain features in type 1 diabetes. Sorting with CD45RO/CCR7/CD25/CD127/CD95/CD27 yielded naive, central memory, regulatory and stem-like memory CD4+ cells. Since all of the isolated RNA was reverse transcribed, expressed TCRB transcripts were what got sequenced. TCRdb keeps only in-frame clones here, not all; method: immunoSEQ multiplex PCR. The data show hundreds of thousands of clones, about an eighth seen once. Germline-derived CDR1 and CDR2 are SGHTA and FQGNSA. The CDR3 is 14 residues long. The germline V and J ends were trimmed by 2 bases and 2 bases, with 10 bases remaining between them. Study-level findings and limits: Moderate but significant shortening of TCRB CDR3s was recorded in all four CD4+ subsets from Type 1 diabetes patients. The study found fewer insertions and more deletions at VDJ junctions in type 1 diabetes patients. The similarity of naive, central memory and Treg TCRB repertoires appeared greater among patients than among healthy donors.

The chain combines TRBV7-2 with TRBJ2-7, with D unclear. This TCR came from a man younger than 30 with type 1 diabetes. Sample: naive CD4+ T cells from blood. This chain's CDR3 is CASSLITGTYEQYF. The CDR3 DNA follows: TGTGCCAGCAGCTTAATCACCGGCACCTACGAGCAGTACTTC. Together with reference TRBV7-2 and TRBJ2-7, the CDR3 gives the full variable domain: GAGVSQSPSNKVTEKGKDVELRCDPISGHTALYWYRQSLGQGLEFLIYFQGNSAPDKSGLPSDRFSAERTGGSVSTLTIQRTQQEDSAVYLCASSLITGTYEQYFGPGTRLTVT.